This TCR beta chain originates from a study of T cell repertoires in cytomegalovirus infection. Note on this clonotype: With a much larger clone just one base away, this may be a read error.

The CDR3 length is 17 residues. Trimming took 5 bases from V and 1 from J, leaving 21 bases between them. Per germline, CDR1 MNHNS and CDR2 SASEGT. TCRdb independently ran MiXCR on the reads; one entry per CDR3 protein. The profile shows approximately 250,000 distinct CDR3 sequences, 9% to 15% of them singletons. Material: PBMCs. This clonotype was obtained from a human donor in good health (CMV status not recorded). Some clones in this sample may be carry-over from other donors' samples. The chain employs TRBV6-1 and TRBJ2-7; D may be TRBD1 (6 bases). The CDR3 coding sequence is TGTGCCAGCAGTTCCCCCCCCGGACAGTGTCAATCCTACGAGCAGTACTTC. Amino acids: CASSSPPGQCQSYEQYF.